This T cell receptor beta chain comes out of a study of blood T cell repertoires in COVID-19. Study summary: Samples of COVID-19 (acute and convalescent) were obtained from the United States, Italy and Spain. T cells, B-cell-depleted T cells, or PBMCs provided the cDNA or gDNA that served as material.

Measured with immunoSEQ multiplex PCR; TCRdb has only the in-frame clones, and not every one. The data show over 95,000 clones, around 85% seen once. Trimming took 4 bases from V and 0 from J; bases not matched to a gene: 9. Germline CDR1 and CDR2: MNHEY and SMNVEV (reference sequence). The CDR3 runs 19 residues. The chain couples TRBV27 to TRBJ2-6, with 10 bases matching TRBD1. Sequencing used peripheral blood. This sequence was found in a man aged 45 to 65 with acute or convalescent COVID-19. The CDR3 DNA is TGTGCCAGCAGTTGGAGATCAGGGACAGGGGCCTCTGGGGCCAACGTCCTGACTTTC. Translated: CASSWRSGTGASGANVLTF. Full variable domain (missing parts from reference TRBV27 and TRBJ2-6): EAQVTQNPRYLITVTGKKLTVTCSQNMNHEYMSWYRQDPGLGLRQIYYSMNVEVTDKGDVPEGYKVSRKEKRNFPLILESPSPNQTSLYFCASSWRSGTGASGANVLTFGAGSRLTVL.